These T cell receptor beta chains were read from a single sample in a study of T-cell memory formation after mild COVID-19. One entry per CDR3 protein results from TCRdb running MiXCR on the 5' RACE reads. The data contain 450,000 or so distinct CDR3 sequences, 15% to 20% of them seen just once; the ten biggest clones take up 7.5% to 9.5%. Material: PBMCs or a T cell subset sorted from them (not recorded which). These TCRs come from an adult woman who had mild COVID-19 (a few samples of this study predate the infection). Cell type and time point are not known. The CDR3 runs from the conserved cysteine through the conserved F or W. The order of the fields is J gene, V gene, D gene, clone size, CDR3 DNA, CDR3 protein. The D gene is left open where the match is weak. Some rows have no size entry. The others give once, few or many, or a class for an expanded clone.

TRBJ2-7,TRBV27,-,few,TGTGCCACCGGACAGCAGAGCTCCTACGAGCAGTACTTC,CATGQQSSYEQYF
TRBJ2-3,TRBV4-3,-,-,TGCGCCAGCAGCCAAGTATGGGACAGCACAGATACGCAGTATTTT,CASSQVWDSTDTQYF
TRBJ2-5,TRBV20-1,-,few,TGCAGTGCTCCACCCGAGTCGAACCTCGGAGAGACCCAGTACTTC,CSAPPESNLGETQYF
TRBJ2-1,TRBV29-1,TRBD2,few,TGCAGCGTTGCCCCAGCGGGAGAGAACAATGAGCAGTTCTTC,CSVAPAGENNEQFF
TRBJ1-1,TRBV6-2/TRBV6-3,TRBD1,few,TGTGCCAGCTATCGGACAGGGTTGAACACTGAAGCTTTCTTT,CASYRTGLNTEAFF
TRBJ2-7,TRBV12-3/TRBV12-4,TRBD2,-,TGTGCCAGCAGTTTAGCGTATGTGGGAGGGGTATACGAGCAGTACTTC,CASSLAYVGGVYEQYF
TRBJ2-1,TRBV7-8,-,-,TGTGCCAGCAGCTTAGCCCTAGGACGGGGCCTCGAGCAGTTCTTC,CASSLALGRGLEQFF
TRBJ2-1,TRBV3-1,TRBD1,few,TGTGCCAGCAGCCAACCCAGGGGGACAGGCGTGGTCCATGGGTCCTACAATGAGCAGTTCTTC,CASSQPRGTGVVHGSYNEQFF
TRBJ1-2,TRBV12-3/TRBV12-4,-,-,TGTGCCAGCAGTTTACCAGGGCAGGGCGGCTATGGCTACACCTTC,CASSLPGQGGYGYTF
TRBJ1-5,TRBV6-5,TRBD1,few,TGTGCCAGCAGACACAGGGGGCGAGGCAATCAGCCCCAGCATTTT,CASRHRGRGNQPQHF
TRBJ2-3,TRBV7-6,-,few,TGTGCCAGCAGCTTATATGGAGGGGAGGGCACAGATACGCAGTATTTT,CASSLYGGEGTDTQYF
TRBJ2-1,TRBV7-7,TRBD2,-,TGTGCCAGCAGCATTAACCCCGGGGTAGCGGGTGCTTTCGAGCAGTTCTTC,CASSINPGVAGAFEQFF
TRBJ2-1,TRBV5-1,TRBD2,few,TGCGCCAGCAGCATAGCGGGAGGATCCTACAATGAGCAGTTCTTC,CASSIAGGSYNEQFF
TRBJ2-7,TRBV7-2,-,-,TGTGCCAGCAGCACGGAACGATTCTTCTACGAGCAGTACTTC,CASSTERFFYEQYF
TRBJ2-7,TRBV7-6,TRBD2,-,TGTGCCAGCAGCTTAGAGACTAGCGGGGCCCACGAGCAGTACTTC,CASSLETSGAHEQYF
TRBJ2-5,TRBV6-6,-,-,TGTGCCAGCACCTACCTACGGACCCCAGAGACCCAGTACTTC,CASTYLRTPETQYF
TRBJ2-1,TRBV29-1,TRBD2,-,TGCAGCGTTGCTAAGACTAGCGGGGGCTCCTACAATGAGCAGTTCTTC,CSVAKTSGGSYNEQFF
TRBJ2-3,TRBV6-5,-,-,TGTGCCAGCAAAGCCCGTGGGACTAGCACAGATACGCAGTATTTT,CASKARGTSTDTQYF
TRBJ2-2,TRBV11-3,TRBD2,-,TGTGCCAGCAGCTTCGAATTTAGCGGGAGGCCCGGGGAGCTGTTTTTT,CASSFEFSGRPGELFF
TRBJ1-3,TRBV20-1,-,few,TGCAGTGCTAGAGATGGGGAGTCGGGACCCCTTGCCTCTGGAAACACCATATATTTT,CSARDGESGPLASGNTIYF
TRBJ2-1,TRBV18,-,few,TGTGCCAGCTCCCCCTTTAAGGCGGATGGGAGTGAGCAGTTCTTC,CASSPFKADGSEQFF
TRBJ2-5,TRBV10-3,TRBD2,-,TGTGCCATCAGTGAGACCCTAGGGACTAGCGGGATTCAGACCCAGTACTTC,CAISETLGTSGIQTQYF
TRBJ2-7,TRBV7-9,-,few,TGTGCCAGCAGCCCGCGAGTGTCGGAGAACTACGAGCAGTACTTC,CASSPRVSENYEQYF
TRBJ1-1,TRBV7-8,TRBD1,once,TGTGCCAGCAGCCGAATGACAGGGAAAGGAGGTGAAGCTTTCTTT,CASSRMTGKGGEAFF
TRBJ2-5,TRBV11-2,-,few,TGTGCCAGCAGCTTGGAGGGAAGTCAAGAGACCCAGTACTTC,CASSLEGSQETQYF
TRBJ1-1,TRBV27,TRBD1,few,TGTGCCAGCAGTTACGGGACAGGAACGAACACTGAAGCTTTCTTT,CASSYGTGTNTEAFF
TRBJ2-1,TRBV20-1,-,few,TGCAGTGCTAGACCTTCAAGCGATGAGCAGTTCTTC,CSARPSSDEQFF
TRBJ1-4,TRBV7-9,-,few,TGTGCCAGCAGCTTACAGTCAGGGATTAATGAAAAACTGTTTTTT,CASSLQSGINEKLFF
TRBJ1-1,TRBV12-3/TRBV12-4,-,-,TGTGCCAGCAGAAAAGAAGACCGGGGGGCTTTCTTT,CASRKEDRGAFF
TRBJ2-7,TRBV20-1,TRBD1,few,TGCAGTGCTCCAAGGGGGCAGACCTACGAGCAGTACTTC,CSAPRGQTYEQYF
TRBJ1-2,TRBV7-2,-,-,TGTGCCAGCAGCCCTGACTCTACGGGGGGCTACACCTTC,CASSPDSTGGYTF
TRBJ2-3,TRBV7-8,TRBD2,-,TGTGCCAGCACCCAGCGGGAGGGCACAGATACGCAGTATTTT,CASTQREGTDTQYF
TRBJ1-5,TRBV9,-,few,TGTGCCAGCAGCGTCCAGGGGCAGGGGTGGGAGGCCCAGCATTTT,CASSVQGQGWEAQHF